What follows is one TCR beta chain and its context. There are 17 residues in the CDR3. The germline gives CDR1 SSHAT, CDR2 FNYEAQ (reference sequence). The V and J ends lost 5 bases and 0 bases respectively, with 17 bases between them. The data are from a study of T-cell reconstitution after alpha-beta-depleted transplantation in children. The TCRbeta library incorporated unique molecular identifiers. One entry per CDR3 protein, called by TCRdb with MiXCR from the PCR reads. The data contain hundreds of thousands of distinct CDR3 sequences, about 12% of them singletons. The receptor comes from a girl aged 2-10 years with congenital amegakaryocytic thrombocytopenia, due to receive a stem cell transplant. The starting material was PBMCs, obtained before TCRalphabeta/CD19-depleted stem cell transplant. The chain couples TRBV7-7 to TRBJ1-3; no clear D. The chain's CDR3 is CASSKYGAKYSGNTIYF. The CDR3 DNA is TGTGCCAGCAGCAAGTACGGAGCCAAATACTCTGGAAACACCATATATTTT. The whole variable domain, remainder taken from reference TRBV7-7 and TRBJ1-3, is GAGVSQSPRYKVTKRGQDVTLRCDPISSHATLYWYQQALGQGPEFLTYFNYEAQPDKSGLPSDRFSAERPEGSISTLTIQRTEQRDSAMYRCASSKYGAKYSGNTIYFGEGSWLTVV.